This TCR beta chain was sequenced for a study of blood T cell repertoires in COVID-19. CDR1 LGHDT and CDR2 YNNKEL come from the germline V gene (reference sequence). After removal of 4 bases from V and 6 bases from J, the junction contained 3 bases not matched to a gene. There are 14 residues in the CDR3. Clinical history as reported by participants underpinned cohort assignment. The table came from immunoSEQ multiplex PCR; TCRdb's copy has only in-frame clones and leaves some out. The data show approximately 290,000 clones, with 90% seen just once and 3.5% to 5% held by the top ten. V usage is TRBV3-1 (or the pseudogene TRBV3-2) and J usage is TRBJ1-6; 7 positions match TRBD1. This receptor was obtained from a woman between 18 and 29 years old with acute COVID-19. Sequencing used PBMCs or T cells enriched from blood (not recorded which). The chain's CDR3 is CASSLQGSNSPLHF. For the CDR3, the DNA is TGTGCCAGCAGCCTACAGGGGAGTAATTCACCCCTCCACTTT.